The rows below give T cell receptor beta chains drawn from one sample of a study of CD4 T cells in relation to SARS-CoV-2 and coronaviruses. Repertoires were generated with immunoSEQ multiplex PCR, while TCRdb's copy carries only in-frame clones and drops some. Here the sample spans around 41,000 clones, over 70% being singletons. The antigens for these receptors are not known. Sample: naive CD4+ T cells from PBMCs, cultured in vitro. The receptors originated from an adult with COVID-19. CDR3s include the opening cysteine and the closing phenylalanine or tryptophan. Each record gives: J gene, clone size, V gene, D gene, CDR3 protein, CDR3 DNA. The D gene is left open where the match is weak. Clone size is not always given. Where it is, it says once, few, many or a class for expanded clones.

>TRBJ1-2|-|TRBV6-5|-
CASSYGVENYGYTF
TGTGCCAGCAGTTACGGTGTAGAAAACTATGGCTACACCTTC
>TRBJ1-3|-|TRBV28|TRBD1
CASSRPGQGHSGNTIYF
TGTGCCAGCAGTAGACCGGGACAGGGACACTCTGGAAACACCATATATTTT
>TRBJ2-7|-|TRBV30|-
CAWSDDSREQYF
TGTGCCTGGAGTGATGACAGCCGCGAGCAGTACTTC
>TRBJ2-2|-|TRBV7-9|-
CASSLERTGELFF
TGTGCCAGCAGCTTGGAGCGTACCGGGGAGCTGTTTTTT
>TRBJ2-7|-|TRBV28|-
CASNQPGLGLYEQYF
TGTGCCAGCAATCAACCGGGACTGGGTCTATACGAGCAGTACTTC
>TRBJ2-1|-|TRBV24-1|-
CATSDPVTKGKDEQFF
TGTGCCACCAGTGATCCCGTCACAAAAGGGAAGGATGAGCAGTTCTTC
>TRBJ2-1|-|TRBV29-1|TRBD2
CSATSGSLVNEQFF
TGCAGCGCTACTAGCGGGAGTCTCGTCAATGAGCAGTTCTTC
>TRBJ2-1|-|TRBV28|-
CASSWGGGGFEQFF
TGTGCCAGCAGCTGGGGCGGCGGGGGCTTTGAGCAGTTCTTC
>TRBJ2-7|-|TRBV19|TRBD1
CASSRLGQGGSYEQYF
TGTGCCAGTAGTCGACTTGGACAGGGCGGTTCCTACGAGCAGTACTTC
>TRBJ1-6|-|TRBV30|-
CAWSVRDFSYNSPLHF
TGTGCCTGGAGTGTACGGGACTTCTCCTATAATTCACCCCTCCACTTT
>TRBJ1-1|-|TRBV19|-
CASSIGVGGTEAFF
TGTGCCAGTAGTATAGGGGTCGGAGGCACTGAAGCTTTCTTT
>TRBJ2-5|-|TRBV28|TRBD1
CASSQKPGQGPKAQYF
TGTGCCAGCAGCCAGAAACCGGGACAGGGCCCTAAGGCCCAGTACTTC
>TRBJ1-2|-|TRBV2|TRBD1
CASSDRGQDYGYTF
TGTGCCAGCAGTGACAGGGGGCAAGACTATGGCTACACCTTC
>TRBJ2-7|-|TRBV12-3/TRBV12-4|-
CASRPGREQYF
TGTGCCAGCAGGCCAGGGAGGGAGCAGTACTTC
>TRBJ2-2|-|TRBV24-1|-
CATSDPRGWNTGELFF
TGTGCCACCAGTGATCCCAGAGGGTGGAACACCGGGGAGCTGTTTTTT
>TRBJ1-2|-|TRBV6-4|-
CASSDSPRTGLSYGYTF
TGTGCCAGCAGTGACTCGCCCAGAACAGGGTTATCCTATGGCTACACCTTC
>TRBJ1-2|-|TRBV11-2|-
CASSPNNHGYTF
TGTGCCAGCAGCCCCAATAACCATGGCTACACCTTC
>TRBJ1-4|-|TRBV19|-
CASKRMRNPNEKLFF
TGTGCCAGTAAAAGGATGAGGAATCCTAATGAAAAACTGTTTTTT
>TRBJ1-2|-|TRBV6-2/TRBV6-3|-
CASSYRDEVDGYTF
TGTGCCAGCAGTTACAGGGATGAGGTAGACGGCTACACCTTC
>TRBJ2-4|-|TRBV3-1/TRBV3-2|TRBD1
CASSAGGISNIQYF
TGTGCCAGCAGCGCAGGGGGAATTTCTAACATTCAGTACTTC
>TRBJ2-5|-|TRBV14|TRBD2
CASSHLAGARETQYF
TGTGCCAGCAGCCATCTAGCGGGAGCTCGTGAGACCCAGTACTTC
>TRBJ2-3|-|TRBV7-9|-
CASSQVSRDADTQYF
TGTGCCAGCAGCCAGGTCTCCAGGGACGCAGATACGCAGTATTTT
>TRBJ2-3|-|TRBV19|-
CASSMRGLGSRTDTQYF
TGTGCCAGTAGTATGAGGGGGTTAGGGTCGCGCACAGATACGCAGTATTTT
>TRBJ2-5|once|TRBV15|-
CATSREGRSSWETQYF
TGTGCCACCAGCAGAGAGGGCAGGTCCTCGTGGGAGACCCAGTACTTC
>TRBJ1-1|-|TRBV19|-
CASSIQSNGVGTEAFF
TGTGCCAGTAGTATACAGTCGAACGGTGTAGGGACTGAAGCTTTCTTT